Below are 2 T cell receptor beta chains sequenced from a single sample in a study of T-cell reconstitution after alpha-beta-depleted transplantation in children. For TCRbeta, the library was prepared with unique molecular identifiers. Via MiXCR, TCRdb re-called the PCR reads, giving one row per CDR3 protein. The sample holds 45,000 to 60,000 distinct CDR3 sequences, approximately 52% seen once. The material was peripheral blood, obtained before TCRalphabeta/CD19-depleted stem cell transplant. The receptors were gathered from a boy in the first two years of life with SCID, due to receive a stem cell transplant.

This clonotype was recorded once. The rearrangement joins TRBV5-1 to TRBJ1-5; D perhaps matches TRBD1 (6 bases). Trimming cost V 4 bases and J 4 bases, with 9 bases left between them. The CDR3 length is 13 residues. The V gene's germline CDR1 is SGHRS and CDR2 YFSETQ. The CDR3 sequence: CASSAQGNQPQHF. The CDR3, as DNA: TGCGCCAGCAGCGCACAGGGAAATCAGCCCCAGCATTTT.

There are a few counts of this clonotype. V and J are TRBV5-1 and TRBJ1-6; unclear D gene. The germline V gene encodes CDR1 SGHRS and CDR2 YFSETQ. This CDR3 spans 13 amino acids. V was clipped by 1 base and J by 10 bases, with 9 bases between them. This CDR3 is CASSLSEESPLHF. The CDR3 coding sequence is TGCGCCAGCAGCTTGTCCGAGGAATCACCCCTCCACTTT. The complete variable domain, with remaining parts taken from reference TRBV5-1 and TRBJ1-6, reads KAGVTQTPRYLIKTRGQQVTLSCSPISGHRSVSWYQQTPGQGLQFLFEYFSETQRNKGNFPGRFSGRQFSNSRSEMNVSTLELGDSALYLCASSLSEESPLHFGNGTRLTVT.